What follows describes a single T cell receptor beta chain. The antigen remains undetermined. Assay used: immunoSEQ multiplex PCR; TCRdb lists only in-frame clones, some missing. This sample has 130,000 to 150,000 clones, with approximately 88% found just once. These data originate in a study of T cell responses to AZD1222 COVID-19 vaccine. Study-wide findings and caveats: Spike-specific TCR repertoires showed rising breadth and depth after two AZD1222 doses. In all cases, repertoires were sampled only after the peak T cell response.

Germline CDR1 and CDR2: LGHNA and YNFKEQ. This CDR3 region has 18 residues. V was cut by 0 bases and J by 3 bases, with 19 bases left in between. The sequences come from peripheral blood, collected on day 0 of MenACWY control vaccination. V and J are TRBV4-2 and TRBJ2-3, with D perhaps being TRBD1 or TRBD2 (7 bases each). The clonotype originates from an adult in good health. This chain's CDR3 is CASSQDRLGRGGTDTQYF. The CDR3 bases are TGTGCCAGCAGCCAAGACCGCCTCGGCAGGGGGGGTACAGATACGCAGTATTTT.